This TCR beta chain was observed in a study of neurological immune-mediated disorders. This clonotype came up many times. Its specificity is not known. Germline CDR1 is SGHRS and CDR2 is YFSETQ. This CDR3 has 14 amino acids. Trimming pared 2 bases from V and 1 base from J, leaving 9 bases between. TCRdb used MiXCR to reprocess the 5' RACE reads, holding one entry per CDR3 protein. The top ten clones hold about 8% of a sample with approximately 74,000 distinct CDR3 sequences, 4% to 6% of them seen once. Study-wide findings and caveats: There were no CDR3 amino acid sequences shared by expanded clones across subjects, a result suggesting private repertoires in all groups.

Sequenced: PBMCs. The receptor was derived from a man aged 18 to 29 with multiple sclerosis. The rearrangement joins TRBV5-1 to TRBJ1-1; D call uncertain. In nucleotides, the CDR3 is TGCGCCAGCAGCTTTAACTCCCCGAACACTGAAGCTTTCTTT. This sequence encodes CASSFNSPNTEAFF.